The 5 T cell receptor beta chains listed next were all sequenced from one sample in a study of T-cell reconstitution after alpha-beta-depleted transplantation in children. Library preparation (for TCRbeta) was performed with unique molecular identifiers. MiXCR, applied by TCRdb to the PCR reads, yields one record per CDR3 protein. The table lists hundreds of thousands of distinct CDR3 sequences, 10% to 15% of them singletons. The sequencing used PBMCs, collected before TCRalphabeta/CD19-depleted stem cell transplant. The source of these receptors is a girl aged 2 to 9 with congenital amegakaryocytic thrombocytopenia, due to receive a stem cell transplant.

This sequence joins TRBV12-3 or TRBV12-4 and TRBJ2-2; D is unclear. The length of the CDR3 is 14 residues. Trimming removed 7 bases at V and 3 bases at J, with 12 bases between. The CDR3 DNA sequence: TGTGCCAGCACTTATTCCCACCACACCGGGGAGCTGTTTTTT. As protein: CASTYSHHTGELFF.

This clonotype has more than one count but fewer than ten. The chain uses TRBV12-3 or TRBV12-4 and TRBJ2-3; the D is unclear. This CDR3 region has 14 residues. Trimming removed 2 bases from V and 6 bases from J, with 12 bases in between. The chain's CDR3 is CASSLSEVSDTQYF. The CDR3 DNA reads TGTGCCAGCAGTTTAAGCGAGGTCTCCGATACGCAGTATTTT.

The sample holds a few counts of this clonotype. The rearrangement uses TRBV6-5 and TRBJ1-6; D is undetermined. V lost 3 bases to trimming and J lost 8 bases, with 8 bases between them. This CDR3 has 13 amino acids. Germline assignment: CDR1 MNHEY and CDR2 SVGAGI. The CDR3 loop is CASSYSRDSPLHF. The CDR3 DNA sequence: TGTGCCAGCAGTTATAGTAGGGATTCACCCCTCCACTTT.

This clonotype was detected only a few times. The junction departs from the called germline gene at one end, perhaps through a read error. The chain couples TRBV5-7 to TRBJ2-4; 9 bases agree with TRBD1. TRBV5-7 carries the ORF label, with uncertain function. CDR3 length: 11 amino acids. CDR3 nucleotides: TGTGCCAGCAGCCAGCCGGGACAGGGAGCCTTC. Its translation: CASSQPGQGAF.

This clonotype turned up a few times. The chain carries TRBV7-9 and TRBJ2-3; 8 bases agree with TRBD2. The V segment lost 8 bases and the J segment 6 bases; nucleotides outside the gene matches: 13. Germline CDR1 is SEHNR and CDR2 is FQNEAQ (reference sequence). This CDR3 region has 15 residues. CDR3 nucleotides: TGTGCCAGCGTGAGAGCGGGAGAGATTGGGGATACGCAGTATTTT. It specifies CASVRAGEIGDTQYF.